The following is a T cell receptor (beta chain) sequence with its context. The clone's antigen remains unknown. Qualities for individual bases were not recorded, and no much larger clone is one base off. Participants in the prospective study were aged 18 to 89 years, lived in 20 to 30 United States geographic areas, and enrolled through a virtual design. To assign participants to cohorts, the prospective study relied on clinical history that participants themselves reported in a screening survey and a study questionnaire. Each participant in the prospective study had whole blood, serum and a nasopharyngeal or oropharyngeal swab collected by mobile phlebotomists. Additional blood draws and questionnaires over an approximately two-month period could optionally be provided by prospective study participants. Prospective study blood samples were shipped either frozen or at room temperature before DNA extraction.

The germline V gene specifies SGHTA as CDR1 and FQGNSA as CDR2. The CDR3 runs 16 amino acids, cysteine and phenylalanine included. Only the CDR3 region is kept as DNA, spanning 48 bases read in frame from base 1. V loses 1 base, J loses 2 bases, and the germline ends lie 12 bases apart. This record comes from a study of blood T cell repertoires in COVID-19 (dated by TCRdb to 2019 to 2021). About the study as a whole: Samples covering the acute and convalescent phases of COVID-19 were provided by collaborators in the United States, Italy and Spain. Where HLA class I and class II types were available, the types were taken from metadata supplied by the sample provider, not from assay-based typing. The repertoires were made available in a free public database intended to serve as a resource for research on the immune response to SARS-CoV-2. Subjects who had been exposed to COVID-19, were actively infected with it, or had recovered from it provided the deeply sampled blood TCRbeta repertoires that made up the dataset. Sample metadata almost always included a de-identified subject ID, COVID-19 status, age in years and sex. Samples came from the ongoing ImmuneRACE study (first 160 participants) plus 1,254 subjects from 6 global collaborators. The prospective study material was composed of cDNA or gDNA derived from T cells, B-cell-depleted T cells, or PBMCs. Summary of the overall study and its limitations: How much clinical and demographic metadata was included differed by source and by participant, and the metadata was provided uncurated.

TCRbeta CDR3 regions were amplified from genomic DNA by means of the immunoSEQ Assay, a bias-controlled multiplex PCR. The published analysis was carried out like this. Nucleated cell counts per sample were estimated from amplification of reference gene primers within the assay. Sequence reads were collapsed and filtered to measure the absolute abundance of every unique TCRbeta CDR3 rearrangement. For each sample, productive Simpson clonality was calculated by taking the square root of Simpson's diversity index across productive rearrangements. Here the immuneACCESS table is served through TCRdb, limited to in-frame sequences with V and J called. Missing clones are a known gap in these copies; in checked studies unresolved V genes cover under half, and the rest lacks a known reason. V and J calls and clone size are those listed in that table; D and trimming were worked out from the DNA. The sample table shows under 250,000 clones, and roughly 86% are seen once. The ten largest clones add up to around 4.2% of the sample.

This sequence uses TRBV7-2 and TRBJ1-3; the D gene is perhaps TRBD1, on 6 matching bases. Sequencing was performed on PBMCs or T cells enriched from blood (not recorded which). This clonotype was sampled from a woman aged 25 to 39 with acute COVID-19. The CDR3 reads CASSLVSAGAGNTIYF. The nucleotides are TGTGCCAGCAGCTTAGTTTCGGCAGGGGCTGGAAACACCATATATTTT.